This T cell receptor (beta chain) derives from a study of T-cell reconstitution after alpha-beta-depleted transplantation in children (dated by TCRdb to 2016 to 2017). For the wider study: T-cell immune reconstitution after TCRalphabeta/CD19-depleted allogeneic hematopoietic cell transplantation in children was quantitatively tracked in the study by means of TCR repertoire profiling.

The method behind the library was PCR. The listed sequencing device is Illumina HiSeq 2500. To normalize quantification of the TCRbeta repertoire, the TCR libraries were built with molecular barcoding that relied on unique molecular identifiers. Clones were called with MiXCR by TCRdb after fastp trimmed the public reads at Q25, and only in-frame beta chains were retained. One record per CDR3 amino acid sequence lists the most common genes and DNA. The sample table records some 200,000 distinct CDR3 sequences; about 9.2% of these occur just once. The top ten hold roughly 6.2% of the sample. This clonotype was seen only a few times. What this receptor recognizes is not known. The input lacks base qualities; no much larger clone sits a single base away. Spanning cysteine to phenylalanine, the CDR3 consists of 18 amino acids. Only the CDR3 DNA is retained, 54 bases long and in frame from the first base. V is pruned by 6 bases and J by 1 base, leaving 16 bases of the junction without a gene match. CDR1 is given as SQVTM and CDR2 as ANQGSEA, both from the germline V gene.

The sequence was obtained from a human donor who donated a stem cell graft to a child with acute lymphoblastic leukemia. Sample: PBMCs from the stem cell graft donor, taken from the stem cell graft. The sequence links TRBV29-1 to TRBJ1-4; TRBD1 matches 8 bases in the middle. The DNA reads TGCAGCGTGACCACCGGGACAGGCGGGTTCGGAACTAATGAAAAACTGTTTTTT. The translation is CSVTTGTGGFGTNEKLFF.